The sequence of this T cell receptor beta chain was determined in a study of beta chain features in type 1 diabetes. The authors reverse transcribed all of the isolated RNA, so sequencing captured expressed TCRB transcripts. It was found that naive, central memory and regulatory T cell samples averaged about 4 million reads. Assay used: immunoSEQ multiplex PCR; TCRdb lists only in-frame clones, some missing. The sample lists around 310,000 clones, more than 9.5% occurring once. This clone has just a few counts. Its antigen remains unknown. CD45RO/CCR7/CD25/CD127/CD95/CD27 separated CD4+ naive, central memory, regulatory and stem cell-like memory cells by sorting. Study-level findings and limits: There was a moderate but significant shortening of TCRB CDR3s in all four CD4+ subsets of Type 1 diabetes patients. It was among patients, rather than healthy donors, that naive, central memory and Treg TCRB repertoires appeared more similar.

Trimming left V 2 bases short and J 0 bases short, with 8 bases between. CDR1 and CDR2 from the germline V gene are SEHNR and FQNEAQ (reference sequence). This CDR3 contains 15 residues. Sequenced input: naive CD4+ T cells from blood. The TCR sequence derives from a young woman in good health. The rearrangement links TRBV7-9 to TRBJ2-1, with D uncertain. CDR3 DNA: TGTGCCAGCAGCTTAACGCTAAGCTCCTACAATGAGCAGTTCTTC. Translating gives CASSLTLSSYNEQFF.